This T cell receptor (beta chain) was recorded in a study of cytomegalovirus exposure and HLA in healthy donors. Overall study results and limits: TCR beta V segments were, for the most part, productive about 87% or about 30% of the time in an earlier analysis. The classifier reportedly diagnosed cytomegalovirus status with high specificity and sensitivity.

It was healthy bone marrow donors who served as donors. The CDR3 length is 14 residues. Germline lookup yields CDR1 SGHTA and CDR2 FQGNSA. PCR employed 60 Vbeta and 13 Jbeta primers. Produced via immunoSEQ multiplex PCR; TCRdb's table is partial and in-frame only. Of about 170,000 clones listed, approximately 88% are singletons. In the case of this clone: Its antigen is undetermined.

The sequence was obtained from a boy under 10 years old in good health and CMV-seronegative. V is TRBV7-2 and J is TRBJ2-5; D not resolved. TRBJ2-7 matches the DNA end more closely, so the J call is doubtful. Material: PBMCs. The CDR3 sequence is CASSLVRASVEQYF. The CDR3 DNA reads as TGTGCCAGCAGCTTAGTCCGTGCCTCGGTCGAGCAGTACTTC.